This T cell receptor (beta chain) is drawn from a study of blood T cells in healthy people across ages. General study points: Roughly linear age-related decline in beta diversity appeared, significant by age around 38.

Unmatched junction bases numbered 25, after V lost 4 bases and J lost 11 bases. This CDR3 is built from 18 residues. Germline CDR1 reads SGHTA; CDR2 reads FQGNSA. A second PCR of about 6 to 11 cycles used a sample-barcoded 5' primer and a J-beta primer mix. A single record per CDR3 protein comes from TCRdb applying MiXCR to the 5' RACE reads. Here the sample spans about 1.4 million distinct CDR3 sequences, around 59% being singletons. This clonotype was recorded a few times. Its specificity is unknown. The genes are TRBV7-2 and TRBJ2-5; TRBD1 matches at 7 bases. The material sequenced was blood. This TCR was sampled from a man aged 18 to 29 in good health. As DNA, the CDR3 is TGTGCCAGCAGCTCGTCAGGGGGATACGACCCCTTATCCTATGAGCAGTACTTC. The encoded protein is CASSSSGGYDPLSYEQYF.